One and the same sample provided the 11 T cell receptor beta chains below, sequenced in a study of Graves' ophthalmopathy and Graves' hyperthyroidism (dated by TCRdb to 2016 to 2019). The sequencer was an Illumina HiSeq 2000. For repertoire sequencing, TCR beta CDR3 regions were amplified from RNA transcripts. The first round of RT-PCR was done with HTBI primers and the Qiagen OneStep RT-PCR kit, and was followed by a second round of multiplex PCR, then size selection and purification. The public reads were reprocessed in TCRdb via fastp at Q25 and MiXCR, keeping in-frame beta chains. Rows are unified per CDR3 protein, each entry keeping the most common DNA and genes. This sample is represented by 900,000 to 1,200,000 distinct CDR3 sequences; around a third of them were singletons. The ten largest clones capture around 10% of the sample. The specimen was peripheral blood or thyroid tissue (not recorded which). These receptors all come from an adult man with Graves' hyperthyroidism.

This clonotype has a handful of counts. V and J are TRBV2 and TRBJ2-7, with D possibly TRBD1 on 6 matching bases. Germline CDR1 reads SNHLY; CDR2 reads FYNNEI. Between the trimmed V and J ends, which lost 6 bases and 3 bases, there was a span of 12 bases. This CDR3 has 13 residues. In DNA, the CDR3 is TGTGCCAGCAGCCAGGACAGCTTCTACGAGCAGTACTTC. Translated: CASSQDSFYEQYF.

CDR3 region: CASSVDTGSKQYF. The CDR3 nucleotides are TGTGCCAGCAGTGTGGACACGGGGTCCAAGCAGTACTTC. The chain couples TRBV25-1 to TRBJ2-7; D possibly matches TRBD1 or TRBD2 (5 bases each). This CDR3 has 13 residues. Germline V gene data show CDR1 as MGHDK and CDR2 as SYGVNS. V was pared by 4 bases and J by 8 bases, with 15 bases between.

The chain recombines TRBV2 with TRBJ1-2; D might be TRBD1 (5 bases). The V end lost 2 bases, the J end lost 14 bases, and 12 bases lay between the germline ends. The germline V gene encodes CDR1 SNHLY and CDR2 FYNNEI. This CDR3 is built from 11 residues. The CDR3: CASSETGTETF. The CDR3 DNA reads TGTGCCAGCAGTGAAACAGGCACGGAAACCTTC.

The chain employs TRBV6-1 and TRBJ1-5; D unclear. V gave up 5 bases and J gave up 3 bases, with 14 bases separating them. The CDR3 covers 15 residues. Per the germline V gene, CDR1 is MNHNS and CDR2 is SASEGT. Written as DNA, the CDR3 is TGTGCCAGCAGTCGACCTCCATGGGACAATCAGCCCCAGCATTTT. It is translated as CASSRPPWDNQPQHF.

This clonotype has a handful of counts. The chain is built from TRBV6-2 or TRBV6-3 and TRBJ1-4; D not certain. The V gene's germline CDR1 is MNHEY and CDR2 SVGEGT. There are 14 residues in the CDR3. V was clipped by 2 bases and J by 5 bases, with 9 bases between them. CDR3 in DNA: TGTGCCAGCAGTTACGGGCAGAAAAATGAAAAACTGTTTTTT. Its translation is CASSYGQKNEKLFF.

This clonotype occurred many times. The CDR3 region has the DNA TGTGCCAGCAGCGACGGGGGCCTTAATGAAAAACTGTTTTTT. Translation: CASSDGGLNEKLFF. V gene TRBV7-6 combines with J gene TRBJ1-4, with D possibly matching TRBD1 (6 bases). Trimming removed 5 bases from V and 4 bases from J, with 11 bases in between. The CDR3 consists of 14 residues. In germline, CDR1 is SGHVS, CDR2 FNYEAQ.

This clonotype was observed at least ten times. The chain carries TRBV25-1 and TRBJ1-1; D gene uncertain. Germline V gene data show CDR1 as MGHDK and CDR2 as SYGVNS. V was trimmed by 4 bases and J by 3 bases, leaving 9 bases between them. This CDR3 is built from 13 residues. CDR3 sequence: CASSARGYTEAFF. The DNA for the CDR3 is TGTGCCAGCAGTGCTCGGGGTTACACTGAAGCTTTCTTT.

This chain uses TRBV28 with TRBJ2-7; TRBD2 matches 9 bases. The CDR3 length is 16 residues. Germline-derived CDR1 and CDR2 are MDHEN and SYDVKM. Germline trimming cut 6 bases from V and 5 bases from J; bases unmatched to any gene: 14. This CDR3 is CASRVLGVAGVDEQYF. The CDR3 nucleotides are TGTGCCAGCAGGGTGCTTGGGGTAGCGGGAGTAGACGAGCAGTACTTC. Variable domain in full (rest from reference TRBV28 and TRBJ2-7): DVKVTQSSRYLVKRTGEKVFLECVQDMDHENMFWYRQDPGLGLRLIYFSYDVKMKEKGDIPEGYSVSREKKERFSLILESASTNQTSMYLCASRVLGVAGVDEQYFGPGTRLTVT.

This clonotype turned up a few times. Being one base from a much bigger clone, this may be a read error. The chain joins TRBV29-1 to TRBJ2-5; D not resolved. The CDR3 extends over 13 amino acids. Trimming removed 4 bases at V and 4 bases at J, with 13 bases between. Germline loops: CDR1 SQVTM, CDR2 ANQGSEA. DNA for the CDR3: TGCAGCGTTGTTTCCCCCATGATAGAGACCCAGTACTTC. It encodes CSVVSPMIETQYF.

At least ten counts were recorded for this clonotype. This chain connects TRBV5-1 to TRBJ1-1; a weak D match, TRBD1 (6 bases). Trimming left V 6 bases short and J 3 bases short, with 24 bases between. The CDR3 contains 17 residues. The germline V gene has CDR1 SGHRS and CDR2 YFSETQ. This CDR3 is CASNYGPGEYWYTEAFF. CDR3 DNA sequence: TGCGCCAGCAACTACGGCCCAGGGGAATATTGGTACACTGAAGCTTTCTTT.

This clonotype was picked up a small number of times. The junction differs from germline at one of its ends, possibly a read error. The chain carries TRBV10-3 and TRBJ2-7; TRBD1 aligns across 7 bases. CDR1 is ENHRY, CDR2 SYGVKD, per germline. The CDR3 sequence is 14 residues long. The CDR3: CASSAGTVNYEQYF. The CDR3 bases are TGTGCCAGCAGTGCCGGGACAGTTAACTACGAGCAGTACTTC.